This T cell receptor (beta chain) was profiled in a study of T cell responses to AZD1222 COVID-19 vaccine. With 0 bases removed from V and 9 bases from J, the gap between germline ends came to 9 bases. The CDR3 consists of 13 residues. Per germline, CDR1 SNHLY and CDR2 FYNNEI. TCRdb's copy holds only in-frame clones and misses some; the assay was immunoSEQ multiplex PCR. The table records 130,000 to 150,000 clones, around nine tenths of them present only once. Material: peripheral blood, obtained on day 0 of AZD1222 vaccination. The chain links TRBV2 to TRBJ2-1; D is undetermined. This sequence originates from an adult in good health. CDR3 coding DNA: TGTGCCAGCAGTGAAGCGCAGAGAGGTGAGCAGTTCTTC. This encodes CASSEAQRGEQFF.